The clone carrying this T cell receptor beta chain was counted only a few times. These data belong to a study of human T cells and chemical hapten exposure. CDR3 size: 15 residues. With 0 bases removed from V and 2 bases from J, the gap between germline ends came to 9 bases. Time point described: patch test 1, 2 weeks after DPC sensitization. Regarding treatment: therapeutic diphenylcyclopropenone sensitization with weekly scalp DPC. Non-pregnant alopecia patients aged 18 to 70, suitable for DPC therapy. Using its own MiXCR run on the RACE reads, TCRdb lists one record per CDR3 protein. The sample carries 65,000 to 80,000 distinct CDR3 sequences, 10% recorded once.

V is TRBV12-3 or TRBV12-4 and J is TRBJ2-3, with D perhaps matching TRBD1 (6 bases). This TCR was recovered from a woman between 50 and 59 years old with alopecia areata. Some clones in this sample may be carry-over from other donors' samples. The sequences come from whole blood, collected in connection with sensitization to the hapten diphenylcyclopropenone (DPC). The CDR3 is CASSLAGAPTDTQYF. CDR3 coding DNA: TGTGCCAGCAGTTTAGCGGGGGCGCCCACAGATACGCAGTATTTT.